Shown below are 24 T cell receptor beta chains from a single sample sequenced in a study of T cell responses to AZD1222 COVID-19 vaccine. Generated by immunoSEQ multiplex PCR, the TCRdb table keeps only in-frame clones and is missing some. Among roughly 140,000 clones listed, roughly 94% were seen once. This sample comprised peripheral blood, obtained on day 0 of AZD1222 vaccination. All receptors derive from an adult in good health.

This chain connects TRBV4-1 to TRBJ1-1, with D uncertain. The CDR3 is 15 amino acids. Trimming stripped 0 bases from V and 1 base from J, with 9 bases between. Germline loops: CDR1 MGHRA, CDR2 YSYEKL. The DNA for the CDR3 is TGCGCCAGCAGCCAAGATCAACACGGGAACACTGAAGCTTTCTTT. This codes for CASSQDQHGNTEAFF.

This clone came up a few times. The CDR3 DNA follows: TGCGCCAGCAGCTCCTCTCTCCGGGACAGGGACGTATTTGACACTGAAGCTTTCTTT. This sequence encodes CASSSSLRDRDVFDTEAFF. The V gene is TRBV5-1, the J gene TRBJ1-1, with 9 bases aligning to TRBD1. CDR1 SGHRS and CDR2 YFSETQ come from the germline V gene. This CDR3 has 19 amino acids. Trimming cost V 3 bases and J 3 bases; bases outside gene matches: 18.

This chain links TRBV2 with TRBJ1-2; the D gene is possibly TRBD1 (5 bases). The CDR3 runs to 13 residues. V was cut by 5 bases and J by 6 bases, with 13 bases left in between. Germline V lookup: CDR1 SNHLY, CDR2 FYNNEI. CDR3 region: CASSSEGVNGYTF. DNA of the CDR3: TGTGCCAGCAGTTCGGAAGGGGTGAATGGCTACACCTTC.

This chain connects TRBV7-9 to TRBJ1-2; D not certain. CDR1 and CDR2 (germline): SEHNR, FQNEAQ (reference sequence). The CDR3 covers 13 residues. V gave up 1 base and J gave up 10 bases, with 13 bases separating them. CDR3 region: CASSLGSALDYTF. CDR3 bases: TGTGCCAGCAGCTTAGGTTCTGCTCTCGACTACACCTTC.

This clone was seen just once. V gene TRBV1 combines with J gene TRBJ2-4. TRBV1 is noted as a pseudogene. CDR3 size: 16 residues. Here the CDR3 reads CTSSQEGIAAKNIQYF. Here the CDR3 DNA reads TGCACCAGCAGCCAAGAAGGGATTGCGGCCAAAAACATTCAGTACTTC.

The chain joins TRBV30 to TRBJ2-3, with a tentative D call TRBD2 (5 bases). CDR3 length: 12 amino acids. The germline gives CDR1 GTSNPN, CDR2 SVGIG (reference sequence). The CDR3 nucleotides are TGTGCTACGACTACTAGCACAGATACGCAGTATTTT. Its protein is CATTTSTDTQYF.

The chain links TRBV6-1 to TRBJ1-2, with D uncertain. Germline V gene data show CDR1 as MNHNS and CDR2 as SASEGT. CDR3 length: 16 amino acids. V lost 3 bases to trimming and J lost 6 bases, with 20 bases between them. This CDR3 is CASSDIISVGPDGYTF. DNA of the CDR3: TGTGCCAGCAGTGATATTATCTCGGTGGGTCCGGATGGCTACACCTTC.

The rearrangement joins TRBV9 to TRBJ2-6; unclear D gene. V was cut by 2 bases and J by 0 bases, with 15 bases left in between. The CDR3 loop spans 18 amino acids. CDR1 and CDR2 from the germline V gene are SGDLS and YYNGEE. The CDR3 spells CASSVSVHSRSGANVLTF. CDR3 coding DNA: TGTGCCAGCAGCGTCTCAGTGCACTCCCGCTCTGGGGCCAACGTCCTGACTTTC. The complete variable domain, with remaining parts taken from reference TRBV9 and TRBJ2-6, reads DSGVTQTPKHLITATGQRVTLRCSPRSGDLSVYWYQQSLDQGLQFLIQYYNGEERAKGNILERFSAQQFPDLHSELNLSSLELGDSALYFCASSVSVHSRSGANVLTFGAGSRLTVL.

The V gene is TRBV6-5, the J gene TRBJ1-6; D perhaps matches TRBD1 (5 bases). V was shortened by 6 bases and J by 14 bases, with 14 bases between the two germline ends. In germline, CDR1 is MNHEY, CDR2 SVGAGI. This CDR3 has 12 amino acids. The CDR3 nucleotides read TGTGCCAGCAGCAACGGGCTGGGGGCCCTCCACTTT. The encoded protein is CASSNGLGALHF.

The CDR3 loop reads CASSRPSGGTDTQYF. CDR3 DNA: TGCGCCAGCAGCCGCCCTAGCGGGGGCACAGATACGCAGTATTTT. The gene calls are TRBV4-1 and TRBJ2-3, with 9 nucleotides matching TRBD2. V was clipped by 4 bases and J by 1 base; unmatched bases: 3. The CDR3 is 15 residues long. Per germline, CDR1 MGHRA and CDR2 YSYEKL.

This clone has a single count. The chain recombines TRBV5-1 with TRBJ1-2; no definite D call. The CDR3 spans 13 residues. Germline-derived CDR1 and CDR2 are SGHRS and YFSETQ. The ends were cut back, 0 bases at V and 4 bases at J, with 7 bases in the middle. The CDR3 DNA follows: TGCGCCAGCAGCTTGGGGCAGGTCTATGGCTACACCTTC. Encoded protein: CASSLGQVYGYTF.

The V and J genes are TRBV18 and TRBJ2-7; D may correspond to TRBD1 or TRBD2 (5 bases each). There are 14 residues in the CDR3. V was trimmed by 2 bases and J by 2 bases, leaving 10 bases between them. In germline, CDR1 is KGHSH, CDR2 LQKENI. The DNA of the CDR3 is TGTGCCAGCTCACCAGGGGGTTTGCCCTACGAGCAGTACGTC. Translation gives CASSPGGLPYEQYV.

A few counts support this clone. This chain links TRBV20-1 with TRBJ2-5; 9 bases agree with TRBD2. CDR1 is DFQATT, CDR2 SNEGSKA, per germline (reference sequence). The CDR3 has 14 residues. V lost 3 bases to trimming and J lost 7 bases; unmatched junction nucleotides: 9. This CDR3 reads CSASSLAGIWTQYF. CDR3 nucleotides: TGCAGTGCTAGTTCCCTAGCGGGAATTTGGACCCAGTACTTC.

This chain links TRBV4-1 with TRBJ1-5; D is uncertain. The CDR3 length is 16 residues. V lost 1 base and J lost 3, with 13 bases in between. Germline CDR1 MGHRA, CDR2 YSYEKL. CDR3: CASSQVFGDLNQPQHF. CDR3 bases: TGCGCCAGCAGCCAAGTTTTTGGGGATCTCAATCAGCCCCAGCATTTT.

The rearrangement links TRBV28 to TRBJ1-5; D ambiguous. The CDR3 totals 12 residues. V lost 2 bases and J lost 4, with 3 bases in between. CDR1 MDHEN and CDR2 SYDVKM come from the germline V gene. CDR3 in DNA: TGTGCCAGCAGTTTACTAAATCAGCCCCAGCATTTT. It specifies CASSLLNQPQHF. Combining the CDR3 with reference TRBV28 and TRBJ1-5 gives the whole variable domain DVKVTQSSRYLVKRTGEKVFLECVQDMDHENMFWYRQDPGLGLRLIYFSYDVKMKEKGDIPEGYSVSREKKERFSLILESASTNQTSMYLCASSLLNQPQHFGDGTRLSIL.

The J gene is TRBJ2-7, the V gene TRBV25-1; D might be TRBD2 (6 bases). Germline CDR1 and CDR2: MGHDK and SYGVNS. V dropped 11 bases and J dropped 6 bases, with 14 bases sitting between them. The CDR3 sequence is 11 residues long. The CDR3 coding sequence is TGTGCCCGGTTTCGGGGGAGCGAGCAGTACGTC. This encodes CARFRGSEQYV.

CDR3 sequence: CASSGLGLAFQYF. CDR3 DNA: TGTGCCAGCAGTGGACTGGGACTAGCGTTTCAGTATTTT. The chain is built from TRBV2 and TRBJ2-3; 10 nucleotides match TRBD2. The germline V gene has CDR1 SNHLY and CDR2 FYNNEI. This CDR3 spans 13 amino acids. V lost 4 bases, J lost 12 bases, and 7 bases stayed unmatched.

The chain combines TRBV11-3 with TRBJ2-2, with TRBD1 matching 10 bases. The V and J ends lost 5 bases and 7 bases, in that order; junction bases with no gene match: 7. The CDR3 covers 15 residues. Germline V CDR1 and CDR2: SGHNT, YENEEA. CDR3 amino acids: CASSRTGGMRGELFF. In DNA form, the CDR3 reads TGTGCCAGCAGCCGGACAGGGGGAATGCGCGGGGAGCTGTTTTTT. Full variable domain (missing parts from reference TRBV11-3 and TRBJ2-2): EAGVVQSPRYKIIEKKQPVAFWCNPISGHNTLYWYLQNLGQGPELLIRYENEEAVDDSQLPKDRFSAERLKGVDSTLKIQPAELGDSAVYLCASSRTGGMRGELFFGEGSRLTVL.

The chain links TRBV20-1 to TRBJ2-7; D remains ambiguous. Germline V gene lookup returns CDR1 DFQATT and CDR2 SNEGSKA (reference sequence). The CDR3 runs to 13 residues. The ends were cut back, 3 bases at V and 0 bases at J, with 9 bases in the middle. CDR3 nucleotide sequence: TGCAGTGCTAGTAGCAGGAGCTCCTACGAGCAGTACGTC. It specifies CSASSRSSYEQYV.

V is TRBV19 and J is TRBJ1-3; 9 bases are a match to TRBD1. Germline V gives CDR1 LNHDA, CDR2 SQIVND (reference sequence). The CDR3 extends over 15 amino acids. V trimming: 8 bases; J trimming: 4 bases; junction bases outside the gene matches: 9. The CDR3 bases are TGTGCCAGTGGCCGGTGGACAGGGGACGGAAACACCATATATTTT. Protein sequence: CASGRWTGDGNTIYF.

The CDR3 loop is CSVESARGRHYGYTF. The DNA of the CDR3 is TGCAGCGTTGAATCAGCCAGGGGAAGGCACTATGGCTACACCTTC. The chain is built from TRBV29-1 and TRBJ1-2, with D possibly matching TRBD1 (6 bases). V dropped 2 bases and J dropped 3 bases, with 16 bases sitting between them. This CDR3 region has 15 residues. Germline loops: CDR1 SQVTM, CDR2 ANQGSEA.

In DNA form, the CDR3 reads TGTGCCAGCAGCTTAGCGGGGAATAATGAAAAACTGTTTTTT. Translation: CASSLAGNNEKLFF. The V and J genes are TRBV7-2 and TRBJ1-4; no clear D. The germline V and J ends were trimmed by 0 bases and 4 bases, with 6 bases remaining between them. The CDR3 runs to 14 residues. Germline loops: CDR1 SGHTA, CDR2 FQGNSA. The variable domain in full, with the rest retrieved from reference TRBV7-2 and TRBJ1-4, is GAGVSQSPSNKVTEKGKDVELRCDPISGHTALYWYRQSLGQGLEFLIYFQGNSAPDKSGLPSDRFSAERTGGSVSTLTIQRTQQEDSAVYLCASSLAGNNEKLFFGSGTQLSVL.

The CDR3 nucleotides are TGTGCCAGCAGTGACCAGGGGGCGTCGAACACCGGGGAGCTGTTTTTT. It encodes CASSDQGASNTGELFF. V is TRBV2 and J is TRBJ2-2, with 8 bases fitting TRBD1. J lost 0 bases, V lost 3 bases, and 3 bases had no gene match. This CDR3 region has 16 residues. The germline CDR1 and CDR2 sequences are SNHLY and FYNNEI.

CDR3 sequence (DNA): TGTGCCAGCATCGGGACTAGCGGGGGCACGGGTACCGGGGAGCTGTTTTTT. This translates into CASIGTSGGTGTGELFF. V and J are TRBV7-9 and TRBJ2-2; the match to TRBD2 covers 14 bases. Germline V gene lookup returns CDR1 SEHNR and CDR2 FQNEAQ (reference sequence). The CDR3 runs 17 residues. Trimming at V came to 7 bases and at J to 5 bases, leaving 9 bases not matched to a gene.